The 14 T cell receptor beta chains in this list originate from one sample, sequenced in a study of blood T cell repertoires in COVID-19. Sequenced by immunoSEQ multiplex PCR; TCRdb stores in-frame clones only, minus some. The sample holds roughly 38,000 clones; about 74% are singletons and the top ten take over 9.5%. Sequenced input: peripheral blood. Every receptor here comes from a man aged 70-80 years with COVID-19, enrolled during active disease.

Only a few counts were recorded for this clone. This chain links TRBV27 with TRBJ1-3; D not resolved. CDR1 MNHEY and CDR2 SMNVEV come from the germline V gene (reference sequence). Trimming stripped 4 bases from V and 4 bases from J, with 14 bases between. The CDR3 spans 15 residues. The CDR3 is CASSSPSAAGNTIYF. The DNA for the CDR3 is TGTGCCAGCAGTTCCCCAAGTGCGGCCGGAAACACCATATATTTT.

The genes are TRBV6-5 and TRBJ1-1; TRBD1 matches at 7 bases. Germline lookup yields CDR1 MNHEY and CDR2 SVGAGI. Trimming removed 6 bases from V and 10 bases from J; junction bases left unmatched: 14. The CDR3 contains 14 residues. CDR3 bases: TGTGCCAGCAGCTTCCGGCAGGGGGGTCTGGGAGCTTTCTTT. This sequence encodes CASSFRQGGLGAFF.

The sample holds one count of this clone. The gene calls are TRBV18 and TRBJ1-6; no definite D call. The CDR3 totals 17 residues. Germline lookup yields CDR1 KGHSH and CDR2 LQKENI. Between the trimmed V and J ends, which lost 6 bases and 0 bases, there was a span of 15 bases. CDR3 coding DNA: TGTGCCAGCTCGCAAAACAGCGGGAGCTCCTATAATTCACCCCTCCACTTT. It encodes CASSQNSGSSYNSPLHF.

The chain carries TRBV11-2 and TRBJ2-5; TRBD1 is a possible D gene (5 bases). Trimming stripped 5 bases from V and 5 bases from J, with 12 bases between. In germline, CDR1 is SGHAT, CDR2 FQNNGV. There are 13 residues in the CDR3. CDR3: CASSTLPGETQYF. In DNA form, the CDR3 reads TGTGCCAGCAGCACTCTCCCAGGGGAGACCCAGTACTTC.

Only a few counts were recorded for this clone. This chain links TRBV3-1 (or the pseudogene TRBV3-2) with TRBJ1-1; 11 nucleotides line up with TRBD1. J gave up 4 bases and V 1 base, and 8 bases lay outside the gene matches. The CDR3 is made up of 17 amino acids. CDR1 is LGHDT and CDR2 is YNNKEL in the germline V gene (reference sequence). This CDR3 is CASSQGGPGTGGTEAFF. The CDR3 DNA is TGTGCCAGCAGCCAAGGGGGTCCCGGGACAGGGGGCACTGAAGCTTTCTTT.

V and J are TRBV14 and TRBJ1-1, with TRBD1 matching over 8 bases. Germline-derived CDR1 and CDR2 are SGHDN and FVKESK. V was pared by 6 bases and J by 4 bases, with 4 bases of the junction left unmatched. This CDR3 has 13 residues. The CDR3 DNA sequence: TGTGCCAGCAGTTATGGGACAGGCACTGAAGCTTTCTTT. It yields the protein CASSYGTGTEAFF.

The chain uses TRBV24-1 and TRBJ1-2, with unresolved D. The CDR3 has 12 residues. Germline V CDR1 and CDR2: KGHDR, SFDVKD. With 12 bases removed from V and 7 bases from J, the gap between germline ends came to 17 bases. The CDR3 nucleotides are TGTGCCGCGGGATCCCCTATGTTTGGCTACACCTTC. As protein: CAAGSPMFGYTF.

The V gene is TRBV11-2, the J gene TRBJ1-5, with TRBD1 matching over 9 bases. The germline V gene has CDR1 SGHAT and CDR2 FQNNGV. J lost 4 bases, V lost 3 bases, and 13 bases had no gene match. CDR3 size: 18 residues. CDR3: CASSFAPGQGRLNQPQHF. DNA for the CDR3: TGTGCCAGCAGCTTCGCTCCGGGACAGGGTCGTTTAAATCAGCCCCAGCATTTT.

This chain connects TRBV6-1 to TRBJ2-7, with D possibly TRBD2 on 6 matching bases. CDR1 is MNHNS, CDR2 SASEGT, per germline. The CDR3 runs 13 residues. Trimming pared 3 bases from V and 7 bases from J, leaving 13 bases between. Written as DNA, the CDR3 is TGTGCCAGCAGTGACATTATGGGGAGGGAGCAGTACTTC. This gives the protein CASSDIMGREQYF.

The chain is built from TRBV2 and TRBJ1-6, with D unresolved. Per germline, CDR1 SNHLY and CDR2 FYNNEI. This CDR3 has 11 residues. Trimming pared 7 bases from V and 7 bases from J, leaving 5 bases between. CDR3 sequence reads: CASTVNSPLHF. In DNA form, the CDR3 reads TGTGCCAGCACGGTAAATTCACCCCTCCACTTT.

This clone was picked up a small number of times. V usage is TRBV2 and J usage is TRBJ2-1; D possibly corresponds to TRBD2 (5 bases). This CDR3 is built from 14 residues. Germline CDR1 SNHLY, CDR2 FYNNEI. The germline V and J ends were trimmed by 5 bases and 7 bases, with 15 bases remaining between them. CDR3 nucleotides: TGTGCCAGCAGTCCCGTCGGGGTCTCGAATGAGCAGTTCTTC. As protein: CASSPVGVSNEQFF.

V and J are TRBV12-3 or TRBV12-4 and TRBJ1-2, with 9 bases lining up with TRBD1. The ends lost 6 bases at V and 3 bases at J; junction bases unmatched: 2. The length of the CDR3 is 13 residues. The CDR3 bases are TGTGCCAGCAGCCGACAGGGGGACTATGGCTACACCTTC. Amino acids: CASSRQGDYGYTF.

The chain couples TRBV5-8 to TRBJ1-4; D not resolved. Trimming cost V 2 bases and J 5 bases, with 10 bases left between them. The CDR3 consists of 14 residues. CDR1 is SGHTS and CDR2 is YDEGEE in the germline V gene. CDR3 region: CASSFSVWNEKLFF. In nucleotides, the CDR3 is TGTGCCAGCAGCTTTAGTGTATGGAATGAAAAACTGTTTTTT.

This chain joins TRBV5-1 and TRBJ2-1; 15 nucleotides line up with TRBD2. Germline lookup yields CDR1 SGHRS and CDR2 YFSETQ. V shed 4 bases, J shed 8 bases, and the junction held 10 bases outside the gene matches. The CDR3 is made up of 17 amino acids. This chain's CDR3 is CASSQQGLAGGADEQFF. The CDR3 DNA sequence: TGCGCCAGCAGCCAACAGGGACTAGCGGGAGGCGCAGATGAGCAGTTCTTC.